The rows below give T cell receptor beta chains drawn from one sample of a study of control samples from healthy donors and cancer patients. Profiling relied on immunoSEQ multiplex PCR, and the TCRdb table lists in-frame clones only, not all of them. This sample has 94,000 or so clones, with 65% to 85% found just once. Specimen: PBMCs. Receptor source: a man between 65 and 85 years old with lung cancer. The CDR3 runs from the conserved cysteine through the conserved F or W. The order of the fields is D gene, clone size, V gene, J gene, CDR3 DNA, CDR3 protein. The D gene is left open where the match is weak. Only part of the rows carry a size: once, few, many, or a class if the clone is expanded.

TRBD1	NA	TRBV30	TRBJ2-3	TGTGCCTGGAGCTTAACCGGGACAGGGGACACAGATACGCAGTATTTT	CAWSLTGTGDTDTQYF
NA	NA	TRBV7-3	TRBJ1-1	TGTGCCAGCAGCTTGACTGTACAGACTGAAGCTTTCTTT	CASSLTVQTEAFF
NA	NA	TRBV7-8	TRBJ1-2	TGTGCCAGCAGCCCGGGACTTCACCTTAACTATGGCTACACCTTC	CASSPGLHLNYGYTF
NA	NA	TRBV2	TRBJ1-2	TGTGCCAGCAGTTTGACATCTAACTATGGCTACACCTTC	CASSLTSNYGYTF
NA	once	TRBV18	TRBJ1-4	TGTGCCAGCTCACCAAACCAGGGGGAAAAACTGTTTTTT	CASSPNQGEKLFF
TRBD1	NA	TRBV18	TRBJ1-2	TGTGCCAGCTCACCACTTCCAGGGGGCGAATATGGCTACACCTTC	CASSPLPGGEYGYTF
NA	NA	TRBV28	TRBJ1-1	TGTGCCAGCAGTTTGGGGGCATGGACTGAAGCTTTCTTT	CASSLGAWTEAFF
NA	NA	TRBV30	TRBJ2-7	TGTGCCTGGAGTGGCAGCCAGGGTAATTTAGACGAGCAGTACTTC	CAWSGSQGNLDEQYF
TRBD1	NA	TRBV5-1	TRBJ2-7	TGCGCCAGCAGCTTTGGACAGGGTGACTCCTACGAGCAGTACTTC	CASSFGQGDSYEQYF
NA	NA	TRBV12-5	TRBJ2-1	TGTGCTAGTGGTTCCGATAACTACAATGAGCAGTTCTTC	CASGSDNYNEQFF